This T cell receptor beta chain was identified in a study of T cell therapy after organ transplantation. Time point described: 20-29 weeks after completion of therapy. Clones were sequenced by immunoSEQ multiplex PCR, and TCRdb holds only the in-frame ones, with some missing. The sample yields about 1,500 clones, about three quarters seen once. To note about this clone: Its antigen is undetermined.

The CDR3 spans 13 residues. V dropped 0 bases and J dropped 7 bases, with 11 bases sitting between them. Germline V lookup: CDR1 SGHDT, CDR2 YYEEEE. The TCR was taken from a human patient who had received a solid organ transplant and had CMV disease. The T cells may partly be graft donor cells. The V call is TRBV5-6, the J call TRBJ2-7; D gene ambiguous. The sample in question was CD8+ T cells from blood, obtained after autologous CMV-specific T cell therapy. CDR3 protein: CASSLGAPREQYF. CDR3 DNA: TGTGCCAGCAGCTTGGGGGCCCCGAGGGAGCAGTACTTC.